The clone carrying this T cell receptor beta chain was picked up many times. Time point here: newly diagnosed GD, antithyroid drugs for less than 3 months. Researchers made the TCR library from RNA that was extracted from PBMCs. These data belong to a study of regulatory T cells in long-lasting Graves disease. Trimming took 6 bases from V and 5 from J; bases not matched to a gene: 5. This CDR3 is built from 14 residues. In building TCR beta libraries, iRepertoire HTBI primers were used together with Arm-PCR of CDR3 regions. TCRdb analysed the multiplex PCR reads with MiXCR anew, one entry per CDR3 protein. The sample holds around 480,000 distinct CDR3 sequences, 15% to 20% seen once. This same sample was also part of a study on T cells in Graves' hyperthyroidism and ophthalmopathy.

Sequencing was performed on peripheral blood mononuclear cells (PBMCs), taken at new diagnosis, from a patient treated with antithyroid drugs. This receptor was obtained from a woman aged 35 to 59 with Graves disease. The chain uses TRBV12-3 or TRBV12-4 and TRBJ1-5, with 9 bases fitting TRBD1. The CDR3 bases are TGTGCCAGCAGATCGGACAGGGGCTATCAGCCCCAGCATTTT. Translating gives CASRSDRGYQPQHF.